Presented here are 20 T cell receptor beta chains from one specimen sequenced in a study of blood T cell repertoires in COVID-19. Using immunoSEQ multiplex PCR, the repertoire was profiled, and TCRdb retains in-frame clones only, with some absent. Here the sample spans around 230,000 clones, around four fifths being singletons. The source material was peripheral blood. These TCRs come from a woman aged 70-85 years with active or convalescent COVID-19.

The gene calls are TRBV28 and TRBJ1-2; 10 positions match TRBD1. The CDR3 contains 13 residues. Germline CDR1 is MDHEN and CDR2 is SYDVKM. The V and J ends lost 11 bases and 8 bases, in that order; junction bases with no gene match: 11. The CDR3 reads CAGGQGEVRGYTF. The CDR3 DNA is TGTGCCGGAGGACAGGGGGAAGTTCGGGGCTACACCTTC.

The chain couples TRBV9 to TRBJ1-2; D gene uncertain. This CDR3 is built from 13 residues. V lost 4 bases and J 1 base, leaving 8 bases between the germline ends. Germline CDR1 SGDLS, CDR2 YYNGEE. The CDR3 DNA is TGTGCCAGCAGCCCGACTTATAACTATGGCTACACCTTC. It translates to CASSPTYNYGYTF.

This clone was seen only once. V usage is TRBV18 and J usage is TRBJ2-2, with 8 bases identical to TRBD1. V was pared by 6 bases and J by 4 bases, with 7 bases of the junction left unmatched. CDR1 and CDR2 from the germline V gene are KGHSH and LQKENI. This CDR3 comprises 15 residues. CDR3 sequence (DNA): TGTGCCAGCTCCAGCCAACAGGGGGGCACCGGGGAGCTGTTTTTT. It encodes CASSSQQGGTGELFF.

The chain joins TRBV10-2 to TRBJ2-3, with TRBD2 as a possible D gene (6 bases). The germline CDR1 and CDR2 sequences are WSHSY and SAAADI. V was clipped by 7 bases and J by 4 bases, with 9 bases between them. The CDR3 contains 12 residues. CDR3 sequence reads: CASTGVADTQYF. The CDR3 DNA reads as TGCGCCAGCACGGGGGTAGCAGATACGCAGTATTTT.

The chain uses TRBV7-2 and TRBJ1-2; the D gene is possibly TRBD1 (6 bases). V was clipped by 6 bases and J by 4 bases, with 24 bases between them. Germline V gene sequence: CDR1 SGHTA, CDR2 FQGNSA. The CDR3 is 17 amino acids. The CDR3, as DNA: TGTGCCAGCAGGGGCCTGGGGGGGGCGACAGGCGGCTATGGCTACACCTTC. Its protein product is CASRGLGGATGGYGYTF.

This clone has just a few counts. The chain joins TRBV9 to TRBJ1-1; no firm D call. CDR3 length equals 13 residues. V lost 4 bases and J 4 bases, leaving 11 bases between the germline ends. Germline loops: CDR1 SGDLS, CDR2 YYNGEE. The CDR3, as DNA: TGTGCCAGCAGCTTCGAAGGGAGCACTGAAGCTTTCTTT. It encodes CASSFEGSTEAFF.

The chain carries TRBV4-2 and TRBJ2-6; maybe TRBD1 (6 bases). Trimming left V 1 base short and J 4 bases short, with 26 bases between. Germline lookup yields CDR1 LGHNA and CDR2 YNFKEQ. The CDR3 is 21 residues long. For the CDR3, the DNA is TGTGCCAGCAGCCAAGTTACGGGGCAGGGGATGTTAGGTCCCGGGGCCAACGTCCTGACTTTC. Translated: CASSQVTGQGMLGPGANVLTF.

J is TRBJ2-7 and V is TRBV6-5; 9 bases agree with TRBD1. Per the germline V gene, CDR1 is MNHEY and CDR2 is SVGAGI. The J segment lost 2 bases and the V segment lost 0 bases, leaving 2 bases of the junction unmatched. The CDR3 totals 15 residues. The CDR3 loop reads CASSYSRTGAYEQYF. The DNA of the CDR3 is TGTGCCAGCAGTTACTCGAGGACAGGGGCCTACGAGCAGTACTTC.

The chain carries TRBV7-6 and TRBJ2-3; D might be TRBD2 (7 bases). In germline, CDR1 is SGHVS, CDR2 FNYEAQ. The ends were cut back, 4 bases at V and 5 bases at J, with 13 bases in the middle. The length of the CDR3 is 14 residues. The CDR3 bases are TGTGCCAGCAGCTGGAGGGGGGGGGAAGATACGCAGTATTTT. Translating gives CASSWRGGEDTQYF.

This chain links TRBV27 with TRBJ2-7; D possibly corresponds to TRBD2 (6 bases). CDR1 and CDR2 from the germline V gene are MNHEY and SMNVEV (reference sequence). V dropped 5 bases and J dropped 0 bases, with 14 bases sitting between them. The CDR3 has 15 amino acids. The CDR3 nucleotides read TGTGCCAGCAGTATATTCGGCGGGGCCTCCTACGAGCAGTACTTC. Protein sequence: CASSIFGGASYEQYF.

The J gene is TRBJ2-7, the V gene TRBV21-1; the table's D call, TRBD1, has no DNA check behind it. TRBV21-1 is a listed pseudogene. CDR3 length: 15 amino acids. The CDR3 here is CASSKCRDTPYEQYF. The CDR3, as DNA: TGTGCCAGCAGCAAATGTCGGGACACCCCCTACGAGCAGTACTTC.

J is TRBJ2-5 and V is TRBV6-4; 9 positions agree with TRBD2. After removal of 4 bases from V and 3 bases from J, the junction contained 6 bases not matched to a gene. Looked up from germline, CDR1 is MRHNA and CDR2 is SNTAGT. The CDR3 spans 15 residues. The CDR3 region is CASSATSSGEETQYF. The CDR3 DNA follows: TGTGCCAGCAGTGCCACCTCTAGCGGGGAAGAGACCCAGTACTTC.

The genes are TRBV6-5 and TRBJ2-7, with 8 bases that match TRBD1. V dropped 2 bases and J dropped 3; count of bases not matched to a gene: 3. Germline CDR1 and CDR2: MNHEY and SVGAGI. There are 14 residues in the CDR3. In nucleotides, the CDR3 is TGTGCCAGCAGTTACCGCGACAGGGGCTACGAGCAGTACTTC. Its protein is CASSYRDRGYEQYF.

This chain uses TRBV10-3 with TRBJ2-2; D may be TRBD1 (5 bases). Germline CDR1 is ENHRY and CDR2 is SYGVKD. The V gene lost 10 bases and the J gene lost 11 bases, with 20 bases spanning the gap. CDR3 length: 13 residues. CDR3 coding DNA: TGTGCCAGCCTCCGGGTTTGGGGCGGAGAGCTGTTTTTT. This translates into CASLRVWGGELFF.

J is TRBJ1-4 and V is TRBV28; weak D call: TRBD1 (6 bases). The CDR3 covers 14 residues. V gave up 6 bases and J gave up 4 bases, with 12 bases separating them. Germline CDR1 and CDR2: MDHEN and SYDVKM. CDR3 nucleotide sequence: TGTGCCAGCAGAACAGGGTCCGATAATGAAAAACTGTTTTTT. Amino acid sequence: CASRTGSDNEKLFF.

The V call is TRBV7-2, the J call TRBJ2-7, with D perhaps TRBD1 (5 bases). This CDR3 has 14 residues. Germline CDR1 reads SGHTA; CDR2 reads FQGNSA. Trimming left V 2 bases short and J 2 bases short, with 10 bases between. The CDR3 loop reads CASSLQGSTYEQYF. The CDR3 nucleotides read TGTGCCAGCAGCTTACAGGGTAGTACCTACGAGCAGTACTTC.

The gene calls are TRBV24-1 and TRBJ1-5; D call uncertain. The germline CDR1 and CDR2 sequences are KGHDR and SFDVKD. V lost 4 bases to trimming and J lost 4 bases, with 4 bases between them. The CDR3 consists of 12 residues. The CDR3 sequence: CATSESNQPQHF. DNA of the CDR3: TGTGCCACCAGTGAGTCAAATCAGCCCCAGCATTTT.

The chain combines TRBV14 with TRBJ2-1, with a tentative D call TRBD2 (6 bases). This CDR3 contains 14 residues. Trimming stripped 4 bases from V and 4 bases from J, with 11 bases between. CDR1 SGHDN and CDR2 FVKESK come from the germline V gene. The DNA for the CDR3 is TGTGCCAGCAGCCGTGGGGACTTTTACAATGAGCAGTTCTTC. Protein sequence: CASSRGDFYNEQFF.

The V and J genes are TRBV7-9 and TRBJ2-2, with TRBD2 matching 7 bases. The CDR3 contains 15 residues. The trim removed 3 bases at V and 0 bases at J, leaving 1 base unmatched. Germline lookup yields CDR1 SEHNR and CDR2 FQNEAQ (reference sequence). CDR3 sequence reads: CASSFAGANTGELFF. The CDR3 DNA is TGTGCCAGCAGCTTTGCGGGGGCGAACACCGGGGAGCTGTTTTTT.

This clone was counted a few times. The gene calls are TRBV6-2 or TRBV6-3 and TRBJ1-3, with 8 bases identical to TRBD1. V trimming: 3 bases; J trimming: 1 base; junction bases outside the gene matches: 5. The CDR3 is 16 amino acids. Germline V CDR1 and CDR2: MNHEY, SVGEGT. DNA for the CDR3: TGTGCCAGCAGTTATTGGCAGGGGGCATCTGGAAACACCATATATTTT. This encodes CASSYWQGASGNTIYF.